Shown below are 19 T cell receptor beta chains from a single sample sequenced in a study of blood T cell repertoires in COVID-19 (dated by TCRdb to the early 2020s). Library preparation was by the immunoSEQ multiplex PCR assay. Held by TCRdb, this immuneACCESS table contains in-frame sequences only and omits some clones. Under half of the omission traces to an unresolved V gene where checked; the cause of the rest is unknown. For this sample the table gives 450,000 or so clones, of which 89% were detected only once. The ten largest make up approximately 0.9% of the sample. The sample taken for sequencing was peripheral blood. These receptors were collected from a man aged 18 to 30 with COVID-19, enrolled during active disease.

This clone was counted a single time. The chain recombines TRBV7-2 with TRBJ1-6; D gene unclear. Trimming removed 3 bases at V and 0 bases at J, with 9 bases between. There are 16 residues in the CDR3. Germline V gene lookup returns CDR1 SGHTA and CDR2 FQGNSA. Here the CDR3 reads CASSFAASSYNSPLHF. CDR3 nucleotide sequence: TGTGCCAGCAGCTTTGCAGCTAGCTCCTATAATTCACCCCTCCACTTT.

The rearrangement uses TRBV2 and TRBJ2-1, with D possibly being TRBD2 (5 bases). Between the trimmed V and J ends, which lost 6 bases and 9 bases, there was a span of 12 bases. Germline lookup yields CDR1 SNHLY and CDR2 FYNNEI. The CDR3 spans 12 residues. CDR3 residues: CASSGLVSEQFF. In DNA, the CDR3 is TGTGCCAGCAGCGGACTTGTCAGTGAGCAGTTCTTC.

The chain couples TRBV30 to TRBJ2-3; the match to TRBD1 covers 7 bases. CDR1 and CDR2 (germline): GTSNPN, SVGIG (reference sequence). After removal of 5 bases from V and 4 bases from J, the junction contained 9 bases not matched to a gene. This CDR3 contains 14 residues. The CDR3 is CAWGSEGAADTQYF. CDR3 DNA sequence: TGTGCCTGGGGGAGTGAGGGGGCGGCAGATACGCAGTATTTT.

The chain combines TRBV5-1 with TRBJ2-3, with 7 positions matching TRBD2. V shed 4 bases and J 0 bases; nucleotides not matched to a gene: 5. This CDR3 has 15 amino acids. Looked up from germline, CDR1 is SGHRS and CDR2 is YFSETQ. CDR3 sequence reads: CASSPGLVSTDTQYF. The CDR3 DNA follows: TGCGCCAGCAGCCCCGGACTAGTGAGCACAGATACGCAGTATTTT.

The chain couples TRBV7-9 to TRBJ2-7; maybe TRBD2 (6 bases). CDR3 length equals 17 residues. V shed 5 bases and J shed 0 bases, with 20 bases lying between them. Germline values: CDR1 SEHNR, CDR2 FQNEAQ (reference sequence). The CDR3 coding sequence is TGTGCCAGCAGCGCCAGACCCGGGACTCCACGCTCCTACGAGCAGTACTTC. It is translated as CASSARPGTPRSYEQYF.

The V and J genes are TRBV12-5 and TRBJ2-5; tentatively, D is TRBD1 (5 bases). The CDR3 extends over 12 amino acids. Deletions cut 2 bases from V and 10 bases from J, with 11 bases between. CDR1 LGHNT and CDR2 FRNRAP come from the germline V gene. CDR3 coding DNA: TGTGCTAGTGGTTTGATATCCAGGGACCAGTACTTC. Protein sequence: CASGLISRDQYF.

The rearrangement joins TRBV7-6 to TRBJ2-5, with a possible D match to TRBD1 (6 bases). The V gene lost 8 bases and the J gene lost 5 bases, with 15 bases spanning the gap. The CDR3 has 13 residues. Germline-derived CDR1 and CDR2 are SGHVS and FNYEAQ. CDR3 coding DNA: TGTGCCAGCGAACAGGGATTTCGGGAGACCCAGTACTTC. It translates to CASEQGFRETQYF.

This sequence joins TRBV19 and TRBJ2-1; 9 bases agree with TRBD2. Germline V gives CDR1 LNHDA, CDR2 SQIVND (reference sequence). The CDR3 loop spans 17 amino acids. With V trimmed by 1 base and J by 8 bases, 12 bases remained unmatched. DNA for the CDR3: TGTGCCAGTAGTATAGGAAAGACTAGCGGCTATTGGGATGAGCAGTTCTTC. This codes for CASSIGKTSGYWDEQFF.

V usage is TRBV6-1 and J usage is TRBJ1-5, with D possibly matching TRBD1 (6 bases). Germline V gene lookup returns CDR1 MNHNS and CDR2 SASEGT. V was trimmed by 2 bases and J by 7 bases, leaving 9 bases between them. The CDR3 has 13 amino acids. Written as DNA, the CDR3 is TGTGCCAGCAGTGAACACAGGGACCAGCCCCAGCATTTT. Amino acids: CASSEHRDQPQHF.

The chain uses TRBV7-9 and TRBJ2-1; TRBD2 agrees at 10 bases. The CDR3 has 18 amino acids. J gave up 2 bases and V 6 bases, and 13 bases lay outside the gene matches. The germline CDR1 and CDR2 sequences are SEHNR and FQNEAQ (reference sequence). In nucleotides, the CDR3 is TGTGCCAGCAGTATCTCGGGAGCGGGAGGGAGGACCTACAATGAGCAGTTCTTC. Amino acid sequence: CASSISGAGGRTYNEQFF.

The V and J genes are TRBV24-1 and TRBJ2-2, with D maybe TRBD1 (5 bases). The CDR3 consists of 15 residues. The V end was cut by 5 bases, the J end by 2 bases, with 11 bases between. The germline gives CDR1 KGHDR, CDR2 SFDVKD. DNA of the CDR3: TGTGCCACCAGTGGAGGCAGGGAAAACACCGGGGAGCTGTTTTTT. This encodes CATSGGRENTGELFF.

The chain is built from TRBV6-5 and TRBJ2-7; 7 bases are a match to TRBD2. CDR3 length: 12 residues. The V gene end was trimmed by 7 bases and the J gene end by 6 bases; junction bases not matched to a gene: 6. The V gene's germline CDR1 is MNHEY and CDR2 SVGAGI. This chain's CDR3 is CASIGSGFEQYF. CDR3 bases: TGTGCCAGCATTGGTAGCGGGTTCGAGCAGTACTTC.

The CDR3 bases are TGTGCCAGCAGGGGACAGGGTTGGACCCAGTACTTC. Translating it yields CASRGQGWTQYF. This rearrangement joins TRBV9 to TRBJ2-5, with TRBD1 matching 9 bases. The CDR3 has 12 residues. V lost 5 bases and J lost 7; bases outside the gene matches: 3. Germline values: CDR1 SGDLS, CDR2 YYNGEE.

The J gene is TRBJ1-1, the V gene TRBV19; no reliable D call. The CDR3 loop spans 13 amino acids. V lost 7 bases and J lost 4, with 13 bases in between. Per the germline V gene, CDR1 is LNHDA and CDR2 is SQIVND (reference sequence). CDR3 nucleotides: TGTGCCAGTATACCCCCGGAGGGCACTGAAGCTTTCTTT. Amino acids: CASIPPEGTEAFF.

The V gene is TRBV7-9, the J gene TRBJ1-1; the D is unclear. There are 12 residues in the CDR3. The V gene lost 2 bases and the J gene lost 5 bases, with 6 bases spanning the gap. CDR1 is SEHNR and CDR2 is FQNEAQ in the germline V gene (reference sequence). CDR3 nucleotide sequence: TGTGCCAGCAGCTTATCGGTAACTGAAGCTTTCTTT. Protein: CASSLSVTEAFF.

The chain has TRBV14 and TRBJ1-5, with TRBD1 matching 7 bases. CDR1 SGHDN and CDR2 FVKESK come from the germline V gene. The length of the CDR3 is 20 residues. V shed 0 bases and J 0 bases; nucleotides not matched to a gene: 14. The CDR3 sequence: CASSQDIDREGGISNQPQHF. The CDR3 DNA reads TGTGCCAGCAGCCAAGATATCGACAGGGAAGGAGGAATTAGCAATCAGCCCCAGCATTTT.

The V and J genes are TRBV4-1 and TRBJ1-2, with 9 bases that match TRBD1. Germline trimming cut 1 base from V and 4 bases from J; bases unmatched to any gene: 10. The CDR3 covers 17 residues. Germline V gene data show CDR1 as MGHRA and CDR2 as YSYEKL. The CDR3 DNA is TGCGCCAGCAGCCAAGCCAATTTAGCGGGACAGGGCTATGGCTACACCTTC. This sequence encodes CASSQANLAGQGYGYTF.

The chain combines TRBV7-8 with TRBJ1-5, with 8 bases aligning to TRBD1. V lost 2 bases, J lost 5 bases, and 2 bases stayed unmatched. The CDR3 extends over 14 amino acids. The V gene's germline CDR1 is SGHVS and CDR2 FQNEAQ. Here the CDR3 DNA reads TGTGCCAGCAGCTTACAGGGGGCATATCAGCCCCAGCATTTT. Its translation is CASSLQGAYQPQHF.

The chain couples TRBV6-5 to TRBJ1-1; weak D call: TRBD1 (5 bases). Germline V gene sequence: CDR1 MNHEY, CDR2 SVGAGI. The CDR3 is 14 residues long. V lost 5 bases and J 1 base, leaving 11 bases between the germline ends. The CDR3 is CASSQGWGNTEAFF. CDR3 bases: TGTGCCAGCAGTCAGGGTTGGGGGAACACTGAAGCTTTCTTT.